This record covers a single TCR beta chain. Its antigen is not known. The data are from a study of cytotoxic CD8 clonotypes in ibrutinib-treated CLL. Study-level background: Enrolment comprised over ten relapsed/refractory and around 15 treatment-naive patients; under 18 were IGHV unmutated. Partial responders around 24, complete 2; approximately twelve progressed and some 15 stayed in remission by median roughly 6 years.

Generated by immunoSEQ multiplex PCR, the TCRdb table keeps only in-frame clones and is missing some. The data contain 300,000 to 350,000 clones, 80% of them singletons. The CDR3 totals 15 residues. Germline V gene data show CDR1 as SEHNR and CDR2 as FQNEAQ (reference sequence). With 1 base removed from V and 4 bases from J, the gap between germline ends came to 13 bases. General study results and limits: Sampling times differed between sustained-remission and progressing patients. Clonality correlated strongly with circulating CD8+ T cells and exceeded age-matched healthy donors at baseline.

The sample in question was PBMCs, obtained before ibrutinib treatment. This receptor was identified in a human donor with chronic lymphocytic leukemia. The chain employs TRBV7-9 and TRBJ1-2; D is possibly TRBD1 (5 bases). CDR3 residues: CASSLVTGPTYGYTF. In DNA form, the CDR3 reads TGTGCCAGCAGCTTAGTAACAGGTCCCACCTATGGCTACACCTTC.